The rows below give T cell receptor beta chains drawn from one sample of a study of human T cells and chemical hapten exposure. TCRdb called the RACE reads again in MiXCR, with one record for every CDR3 protein. This sample has 95,000 to 150,000 distinct CDR3 sequences, with about 14% found just once. The sample in question was whole blood, obtained in connection with sensitization to the hapten diphenylcyclopropenone (DPC). These receptors originate from a young woman with alopecia areata. Some clones in this sample may be carry-over from other donors' samples. Each CDR3 is given with its conserved first and last residue. D genes are given only for firm matches. Rows give clone size only sometimes, using once, few, many, or a class for an expanded clone.

. few TRBJ1-1 TRBV5-4 CASSLRGSSMNTEAFF TGTGCCAGCAGCTTGCGAGGGTCGTCTATGAACACTGAAGCTTTCTTT
. many TRBJ1-5 TRBV19 CASSGDWGRHQPQHF TGTGCCAGTAGTGGGGATTGGGGCAGGCATCAGCCCCAGCATTTT
. many TRBJ1-5 TRBV6-1 CASSESGAGRRNQPQHF TGTGCCAGCAGTGAATCGGGGGCAGGGAGGCGCAATCAGCCCCAGCATTTT
TRBD1 many TRBJ1-1 TRBV6-9 CASSYWIGQGSGTEAFF TGTGCCAGCAGTTATTGGATAGGACAGGGATCCGGCACTGAAGCTTTCTTT
TRBD1 few TRBJ1-5 TRBV28 CASSDRDRVDQPQHF TGTGCCAGCAGCGACCGGGACAGGGTGGATCAGCCCCAGCATTTT
. few TRBJ2-3 TRBV19 CASSIGGDTQYF TGTGCCAGTAGTATTGGAGGGGATACGCAGTATTTT
. . TRBJ2-2 TRBV20-1 CSARVANTGELFF TGCAGTGCTAGAGTCGCTAACACCGGGGAGCTGTTTTTT
. few TRBJ2-6 TRBV29-1 CSVETGSGANVLTF TGCAGCGTTGAAACAGGGTCAGGGGCCAACGTCCTGACTTTC
. few TRBJ1-2 TRBV6-2/TRBV6-3 CASREINYGYTF TGTGCCAGCAGAGAGATTAACTATGGCTACACCTTC
. few TRBJ2-2 TRBV28 CATLGDTGELFF TGTGCCACCCTGGGGGACACCGGGGAGCTGTTTTTT
. few TRBJ2-2 TRBV4-3 CASRKGANTGELFF TGCGCCAGCAGAAAGGGGGCGAACACCGGGGAGCTGTTTTTT
. . TRBJ1-1 TRBV12-2 CASRAQGTEAFF TGTGCAAGTCGCGCCCAGGGTACTGAAGCTTTCTTT
. . TRBJ2-5 TRBV5-1 CASSLIGETQYF TGCGCCAGCAGCTTGATAGGGGAGACCCAGTACTTC
. many TRBJ2-2 TRBV5-1 CASSLVVEGELFF TGCGCCAGCAGCTTGGTGGTGGAGGGGGAGCTGTTTTTT
TRBD1 . TRBJ1-2 TRBV9 CASSVGQQGLYGYTF TGTGCCAGCAGCGTAGGGCAACAGGGGCTCTATGGCTACACCTTC
TRBD1 many TRBJ1-2 TRBV30 CAWAPGQGGYYGYTF TGTGCCTGGGCCCCCGGACAGGGGGGATATTATGGCTACACCTTC
. . TRBJ2-5 TRBV3-1 CASSQMPGSQETQYF TGTGCCAGCAGCCAGATGCCGGGCTCCCAAGAGACCCAGTACTTC
. . TRBJ1-5 TRBV7-6 CASSPFLGNQPQHF TGTGCCAGCAGCCCTTTTTTAGGCAATCAGCCCCAGCATTTT
TRBD2 . TRBJ2-5 TRBV7-6 CASSSRTSGIIAQETQYF TGTGCCAGCAGCTCGCGGACTAGCGGGATTATAGCCCAAGAGACCCAGTACTTC
TRBD2 . TRBJ2-3 TRBV29-1 CSVREVSGSASTDTQYF TGCAGCGTGAGGGAAGTAAGCGGGAGTGCTAGCACAGATACGCAGTATTTT
. few TRBJ2-3 TRBV7-9 CASSRTEGTDTQYF TGTGCCAGCAGCCGGACAGAGGGCACAGATACGCAGTATTTT
TRBD1 . TRBJ1-1 TRBV7-2 CASSLGPGTGTEAFF TGTGCCAGCAGCTTAGGACCCGGGACAGGCACTGAAGCTTTCTTT
TRBD1 many TRBJ2-6 TRBV19 CASSAPTGGVSGANVLTF TGTGCCAGTAGTGCCCCGACAGGGGGCGTTTCTGGGGCCAACGTCCTGACTTTC
TRBD1 few TRBJ1-2 TRBV7-2 CASSLLEGAANYGYTF TGTGCCAGCAGCTTATTGGAGGGGGCCGCTAACTATGGCTACACCTTC
. . TRBJ1-2 TRBV12-3/TRBV12-4 CASSAGIYGYTF TGTGCCAGCAGCGCGGGGATCTATGGCTACACCTTC
TRBD2 . TRBJ2-5 TRBV11-2 CASSLLAGSPTQYF TGTGCCAGCAGCTTACTAGCGGGGAGCCCAACCCAGTACTTC
. . TRBJ2-3 TRBV5-1 CASSFSTDTQYF TGCGCCAGCAGCTTTAGCACAGATACGCAGTATTTT
TRBD1 few TRBJ2-3 TRBV18 CASSPRGGADTQYF TGTGCCAGCTCACCAAGAGGGGGCGCAGATACGCAGTATTTT
. few TRBJ1-4 TRBV12-3/TRBV12-4 CASSRLVATNEKLFF TGTGCCAGCAGTCGACTGGTTGCAACTAATGAAAAACTGTTTTTT
. . TRBJ2-7 TRBV4-2 CASSQGRGTYEQYF TGTGCCAGCAGCCAGGGACGGGGGACCTACGAGCAGTACTTC
. few TRBJ2-2 TRBV25-1 CASTWIAGELFF TGTGCCAGCACCTGGATCGCGGGGGAGCTGTTTTTT
TRBD1 few TRBJ2-1 TRBV20-1 CSAGQGTGPNEQFF TGCAGTGCTGGACAGGGCACGGGGCCGAATGAGCAGTTCTTC
. . TRBJ2-2 TRBV11-3 CASTLRGNTGELFF TGTGCCAGCACCCTCCGGGGTAACACCGGGGAGCTGTTTTTT